This T cell receptor beta chain was identified in a study of cytomegalovirus exposure and HLA in healthy donors. General study results and limits: Solely CMV serostatus was available to characterize immune exposure.

PCR employed 60 Vbeta and 13 Jbeta primers. Generated by immunoSEQ multiplex PCR, the TCRdb table keeps only in-frame clones and is missing some. There are about 100,000 clones in the sample; approximately 80% occur only once, and 0.76% lies in the top ten. As regards this clone: Antigen specificity is unknown.

With 8 bases clipped from V and 3 bases from J, the junction kept 7 bases outside the gene matches. Germline values: CDR1 KGHSH, CDR2 LQKENI. The length of the CDR3 is 15 residues. Participants comprised healthy donors of bone marrow. The clonotype comes from a woman in her sixties or seventies in good health and CMV-seronegative. This chain links TRBV18 with TRBJ1-4; TRBD1 aligns across 9 bases. The sequencing input was PBMCs. This CDR3 is CASHVRQGANEKLFF. The CDR3 DNA follows: TGTGCCAGCCACGTCAGACAGGGGGCTAATGAAAAACTGTTTTTT.